The rows below give T cell receptor beta chains drawn from one sample of a study of response to subunit inactivated influenza vaccine. TCRdb reprocessed the RT-PCR reads via MiXCR and lists one record per CDR3 protein. Of some 550,000 distinct CDR3 sequences in the sample, 20% to 25% were seen once. The same sample was also studied in work on T cells expressing NK-cell markers.

This material consisted of CD4+ T cells sorted from PBMCs, taken 11 to 12 days after vaccination. These receptor sequences come from a man in his fifties who received an inactivated influenza vaccine. CDR3s include the opening cysteine and the closing phenylalanine or tryptophan. The D gene is left open where the match is weak. Expanded clones get a size class; other rows say once, few or many, or leave the size out.

clone size: -
CDR3 length: 14
D gene: -
J gene: TRBJ1-1
V gene: TRBV20-1
CDR3 DNA: TGCAGTGCTAGAAACGGGGGCTTAAACACTGAAGCTTTCTTT
CDR3 protein: CSARNGGLNTEAFF

clone size: many
CDR3 length: 15
D gene: -
J gene: TRBJ2-1
V gene: TRBV2
CDR3 DNA: TGTGCCAGCAAACGCACGGCTACTGCCTACAATGAGCAGTTCTTC
CDR3 protein: CASKRTATAYNEQFF

clone size: -
CDR3 length: 13
D gene: -
J gene: TRBJ1-2
V gene: TRBV28
CDR3 DNA: TGTGCCAGCAAATCAGGGCTTCACTATGGCTACACCTTC
CDR3 protein: CASKSGLHYGYTF

clone size: many
CDR3 length: 14
D gene: -
J gene: TRBJ2-3
V gene: TRBV7-2
CDR3 DNA: TGTGCCAGCAGCTTTTTTGGCAGCACAGATACGCAGTATTTT
CDR3 protein: CASSFFGSTDTQYF

clone size: few
CDR3 length: 16
D gene: TRBD2
J gene: TRBJ2-2
V gene: TRBV6-5
CDR3 DNA: TGTGCCAGCAGTTTCGACGGGAGGGGGAACACCGGGGAGCTGTTTTTT
CDR3 protein: CASSFDGRGNTGELFF

clone size: once
CDR3 length: 14
D gene: TRBD1
J gene: TRBJ2-7
V gene: TRBV20-1
CDR3 DNA: TGCAGTGCCAGGGAGACAGGGGTATTCTACGAGCAGTACTTC
CDR3 protein: CSARETGVFYEQYF

clone size: -
CDR3 length: 14
D gene: TRBD1
J gene: TRBJ1-1
V gene: TRBV19
CDR3 DNA: TGTGCCAGTAGGGAAACCGGGACAGGCAACGAAGCTTTCTTT
CDR3 protein: CASRETGTGNEAFF

clone size: -
CDR3 length: 18
D gene: TRBD2
J gene: TRBJ2-3
V gene: TRBV7-2
CDR3 DNA: TGTGCCAGCAGCTTAGCTCCCTTCCTAGCGGGGGGAGGGGATACGCAGTATTTT
CDR3 protein: CASSLAPFLAGGGDTQYF

clone size: -
CDR3 length: 13
D gene: -
J gene: TRBJ2-7
V gene: TRBV28
CDR3 DNA: TGTGCCAGCAGTACACTGATGGACTACGAGCAGTACTTC
CDR3 protein: CASSTLMDYEQYF

clone size: many
CDR3 length: 11
D gene: -
J gene: TRBJ2-3
V gene: TRBV12-3/TRBV12-4
CDR3 DNA: TGTGCCAGCAGTTGGACAGATACGCAGTATTTT
CDR3 protein: CASSWTDTQYF

clone size: -
CDR3 length: 11
D gene: -
J gene: TRBJ2-2
V gene: TRBV10-3
CDR3 DNA: TGTGCCTACGGACAGTCCGGGGAGCTGTTTTTT
CDR3 protein: CAYGQSGELFF

clone size: many
CDR3 length: 14
D gene: -
J gene: TRBJ2-2
V gene: TRBV5-1
CDR3 DNA: TGCGCCAGCAGCTTATCAGGGGATACCGGGGAGCTGTTTTTT
CDR3 protein: CASSLSGDTGELFF

clone size: few
CDR3 length: 14
D gene: -
J gene: TRBJ2-1
V gene: TRBV7-8
CDR3 DNA: TGTGCCAGCAGCCGTCAAGGGGCCGCCAATGAGCAGTTCTTC
CDR3 protein: CASSRQGAANEQFF

clone size: -
CDR3 length: 18
D gene: -
J gene: TRBJ2-1
V gene: TRBV24-1
CDR3 DNA: TGTGCCACCAGTGATTCCGGAGGGGGGGGGGCTACCTACAATGAGCAGTTCTTC
CDR3 protein: CATSDSGGGGATYNEQFF

clone size: few
CDR3 length: 15
D gene: -
J gene: TRBJ1-4
V gene: TRBV7-9
CDR3 DNA: TGTGCCAGCAGCCGAGGGGGTGGAACTAATGAAAAACTGTTTTTT
CDR3 protein: CASSRGGGTNEKLFF

clone size: -
CDR3 length: 12
D gene: -
J gene: TRBJ2-1
V gene: TRBV20-1
CDR3 DNA: TGCAGTCCCGGGGCCCGGCCCCATGAGCAGTTCTTC
CDR3 protein: CSPGARPHEQFF

clone size: few
CDR3 length: 14
D gene: -
J gene: TRBJ2-3
V gene: TRBV2
CDR3 DNA: TGTGCCAGCAGTGTAGGGGAAGCCCCGTCTCCGCAGTATTTT
CDR3 protein: CASSVGEAPSPQYF

clone size: few
CDR3 length: 16
D gene: TRBD2
J gene: TRBJ2-7
V gene: TRBV5-1
CDR3 DNA: TGCGCCAGCAGCTTGGGGACTAGCGGAGGGGGGTACGAGCAGTACTTC
CDR3 protein: CASSLGTSGGGYEQYF

clone size: few
CDR3 length: 13
D gene: -
J gene: TRBJ2-7
V gene: TRBV10-3
CDR3 DNA: TGTGCCATCAGTGAGTCGGAACTCTACGAGCAGTACTTC
CDR3 protein: CAISESELYEQYF

clone size: -
CDR3 length: 15
D gene: TRBD1
J gene: TRBJ2-2
V gene: TRBV6-1
CDR3 DNA: TGTGCCAGCAGTGACCCCAGGGGGCACACCGGGGAGCTGTTTTTT
CDR3 protein: CASSDPRGHTGELFF

clone size: -
CDR3 length: 18
D gene: -
J gene: TRBJ2-4
V gene: TRBV21-1
CDR3 DNA: TGTGCCAGCAGCAAACCTGTGACAGGGGTTCTCACGGCGGACATTCAGTACTTC
CDR3 protein: CASSKPVTGVLTADIQYF

clone size: few
CDR3 length: 21
D gene: TRBD2
J gene: TRBJ2-4
V gene: TRBV3-1
CDR3 DNA: TGTGCCAGCAGCCAAGCCCTAGAGGGGACTAGCGGGAGTTCGGCCAAAAACATTCAGTACTTC
CDR3 protein: CASSQALEGTSGSSAKNIQYF

clone size: -
CDR3 length: 14
D gene: TRBD1
J gene: TRBJ1-2
V gene: TRBV12-3/TRBV12-4
CDR3 DNA: TGTGCCAGCAGTGCGACAGGGTCGGTTCGTGGCTACACCTTC
CDR3 protein: CASSATGSVRGYTF

clone size: -
CDR3 length: 14
D gene: TRBD2
J gene: TRBJ2-3
V gene: TRBV7-3
CDR3 DNA: TGTGCCAGCAGCTTCGGCGGGAGTAAAGATACGCAGTATTTT
CDR3 protein: CASSFGGSKDTQYF

clone size: -
CDR3 length: 16
D gene: TRBD2
J gene: TRBJ2-3
V gene: TRBV7-8
CDR3 DNA: TGTGCCAGCAGCTCACAGTATCCCGGGACTAGCGATACGCAGTATTTT
CDR3 protein: CASSSQYPGTSDTQYF

clone size: many
CDR3 length: 17
D gene: -
J gene: TRBJ2-1
V gene: TRBV5-1
CDR3 DNA: TGCGCCAGCAGCCCGACCAGTCGAGTTACCTCCTACAATGAGCAGTTCTTC
CDR3 protein: CASSPTSRVTSYNEQFF

clone size: -
CDR3 length: 13
D gene: -
J gene: TRBJ1-2
V gene: TRBV20-1
CDR3 DNA: TGCAGTGCGTCTACCTTGGGGACTGTCGGCTCCACCTTC
CDR3 protein: CSASTLGTVGSTF